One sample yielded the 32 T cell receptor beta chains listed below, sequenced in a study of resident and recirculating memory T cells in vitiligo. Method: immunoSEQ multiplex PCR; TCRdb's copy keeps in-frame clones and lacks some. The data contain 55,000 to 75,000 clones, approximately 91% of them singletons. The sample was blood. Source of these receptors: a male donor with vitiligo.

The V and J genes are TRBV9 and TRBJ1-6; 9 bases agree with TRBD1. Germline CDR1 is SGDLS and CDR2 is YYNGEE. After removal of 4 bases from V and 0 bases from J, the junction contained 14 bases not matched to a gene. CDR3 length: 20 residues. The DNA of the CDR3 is TGTGCCAGCAGCCCGAAGGGACAGGGTGTGGGGACCTCCTATAATTCACCCCTCCACTTT. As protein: CASSPKGQGVGTSYNSPLHF.

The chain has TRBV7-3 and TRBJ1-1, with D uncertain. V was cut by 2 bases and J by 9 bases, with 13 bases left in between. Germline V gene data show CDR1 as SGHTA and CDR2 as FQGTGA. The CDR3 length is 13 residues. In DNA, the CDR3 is TGTGCCAGCAGCTTAGGAGTTGAGGAGAAAGCTTTCTTT. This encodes CASSLGVEEKAFF.

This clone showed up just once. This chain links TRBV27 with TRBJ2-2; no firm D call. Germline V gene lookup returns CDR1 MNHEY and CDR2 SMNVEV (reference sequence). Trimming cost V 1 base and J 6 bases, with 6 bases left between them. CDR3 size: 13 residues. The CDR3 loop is CASSLWSAGELFF. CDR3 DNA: TGTGCCAGCAGTTTATGGTCAGCCGGGGAGCTGTTTTTT.

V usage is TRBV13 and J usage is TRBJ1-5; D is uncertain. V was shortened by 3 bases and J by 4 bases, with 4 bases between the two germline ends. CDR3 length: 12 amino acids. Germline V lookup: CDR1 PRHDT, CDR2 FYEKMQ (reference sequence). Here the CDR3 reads CASSLRNQPQHF. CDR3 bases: TGTGCCAGCAGCTTGAGGAATCAGCCCCAGCATTTT. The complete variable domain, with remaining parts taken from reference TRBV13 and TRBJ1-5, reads AAGVIQSPRHLIKEKRETATLKCYPIPRHDTVYWYQQGPGQDPQFLISFYEKMQSDKGSIPDRFSAQQFSDYHSELNMSSLELGDSALYFCASSLRNQPQHFGDGTRLSIL.

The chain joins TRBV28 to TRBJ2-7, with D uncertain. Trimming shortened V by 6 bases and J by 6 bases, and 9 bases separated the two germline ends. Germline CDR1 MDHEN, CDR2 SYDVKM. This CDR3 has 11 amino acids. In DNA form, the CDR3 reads TGTGCCAGCAGCTACGTCTCCGAGCAGTACTTC. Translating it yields CASSYVSEQYF.

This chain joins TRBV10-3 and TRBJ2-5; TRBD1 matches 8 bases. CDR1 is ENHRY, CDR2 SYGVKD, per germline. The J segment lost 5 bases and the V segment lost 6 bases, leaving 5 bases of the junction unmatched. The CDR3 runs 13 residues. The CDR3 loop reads CAIRPGGEETQYF. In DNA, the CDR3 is TGTGCCATCAGGCCAGGGGGCGAGGAGACCCAGTACTTC.

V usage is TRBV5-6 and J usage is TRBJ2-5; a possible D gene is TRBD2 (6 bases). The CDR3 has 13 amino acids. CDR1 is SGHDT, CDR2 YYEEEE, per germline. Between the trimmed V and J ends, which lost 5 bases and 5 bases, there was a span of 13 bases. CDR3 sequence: CASRGPGRETQYF. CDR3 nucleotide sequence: TGTGCCAGCAGGGGGCCAGGGAGGGAGACCCAGTACTTC.

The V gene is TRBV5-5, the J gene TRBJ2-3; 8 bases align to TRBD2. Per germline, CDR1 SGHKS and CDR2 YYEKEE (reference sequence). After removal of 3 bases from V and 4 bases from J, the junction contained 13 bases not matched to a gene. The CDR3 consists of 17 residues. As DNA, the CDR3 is TGTGCCAGCAGCTCCCTCACCGGGACTAGAGTCCCAGATACGCAGTATTTT. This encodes CASSSLTGTRVPDTQYF. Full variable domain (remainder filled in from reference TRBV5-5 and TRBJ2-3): DAGVTQSPTHLIKTRGQQVTLRCSPISGHKSVSWYQQVLGQGPQFIFQYYEKEERGRGNFPDRFSARQFPNYSSELNVNALLLGDSALYLCASSSLTGTRVPDTQYFGPGTRLTVL.

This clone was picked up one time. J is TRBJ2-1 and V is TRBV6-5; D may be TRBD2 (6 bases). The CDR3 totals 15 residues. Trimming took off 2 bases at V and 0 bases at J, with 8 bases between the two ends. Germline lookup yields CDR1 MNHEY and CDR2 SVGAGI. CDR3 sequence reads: CASSYRGSSYNEQFF. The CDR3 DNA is TGTGCCAGCAGTTACCGGGGGAGCTCCTACAATGAGCAGTTCTTC.

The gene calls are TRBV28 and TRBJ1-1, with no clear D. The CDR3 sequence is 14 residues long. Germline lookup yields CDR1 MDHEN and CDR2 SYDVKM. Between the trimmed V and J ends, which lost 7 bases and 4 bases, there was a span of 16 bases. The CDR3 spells CASKGPGGSTEAFF. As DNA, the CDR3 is TGTGCCAGCAAAGGTCCCGGAGGGTCCACTGAAGCTTTCTTT. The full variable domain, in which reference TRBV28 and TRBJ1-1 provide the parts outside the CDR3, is DVKVTQSSRYLVKRTGEKVFLECVQDMDHENMFWYRQDPGLGLRLIYFSYDVKMKEKGDIPEGYSVSREKKERFSLILESASTNQTSMYLCASKGPGGSTEAFFGQGTRLTVV.

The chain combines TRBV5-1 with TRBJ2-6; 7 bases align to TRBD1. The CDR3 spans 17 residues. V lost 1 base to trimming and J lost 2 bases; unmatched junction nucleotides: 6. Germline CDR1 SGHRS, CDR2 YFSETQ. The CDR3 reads CASSLTFQGAGANVLTF. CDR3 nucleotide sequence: TGCGCCAGCAGCTTGACCTTTCAGGGGGCTGGGGCCAACGTCCTGACTTTC.

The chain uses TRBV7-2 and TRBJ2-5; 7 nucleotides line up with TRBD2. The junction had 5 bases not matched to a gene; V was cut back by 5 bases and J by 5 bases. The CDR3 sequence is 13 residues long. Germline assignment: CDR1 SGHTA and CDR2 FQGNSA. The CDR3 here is CASSRPTSETQYF. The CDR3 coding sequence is TGTGCCAGCAGCCGCCCGACTAGCGAGACCCAGTACTTC.

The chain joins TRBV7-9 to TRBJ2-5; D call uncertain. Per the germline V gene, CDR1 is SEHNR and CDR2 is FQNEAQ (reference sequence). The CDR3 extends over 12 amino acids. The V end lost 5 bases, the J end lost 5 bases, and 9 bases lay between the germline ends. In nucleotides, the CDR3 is TGTGCCAGCAGCCCAGTCAGGGAGACCCAGTACTTC. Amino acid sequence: CASSPVRETQYF.

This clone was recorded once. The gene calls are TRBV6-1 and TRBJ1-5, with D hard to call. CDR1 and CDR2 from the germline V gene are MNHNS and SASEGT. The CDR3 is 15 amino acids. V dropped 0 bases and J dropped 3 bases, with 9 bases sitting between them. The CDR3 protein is CASSEARQYNQPQHF. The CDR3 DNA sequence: TGTGCCAGCAGTGAAGCGCGGCAATACAATCAGCCCCAGCATTTT.

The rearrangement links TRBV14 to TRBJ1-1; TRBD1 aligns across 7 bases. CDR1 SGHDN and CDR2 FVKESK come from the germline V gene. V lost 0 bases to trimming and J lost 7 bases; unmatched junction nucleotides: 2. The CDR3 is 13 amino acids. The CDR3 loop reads CASSQDWDSEAFF. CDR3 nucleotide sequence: TGTGCCAGCAGCCAAGATTGGGACAGTGAAGCTTTCTTT.

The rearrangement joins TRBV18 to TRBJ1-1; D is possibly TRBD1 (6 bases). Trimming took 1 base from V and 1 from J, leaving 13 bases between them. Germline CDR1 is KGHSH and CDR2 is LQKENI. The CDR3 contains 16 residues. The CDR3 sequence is CASSPLQGEPNTEAFF. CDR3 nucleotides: TGTGCCAGCTCACCACTACAGGGCGAACCGAACACTGAAGCTTTCTTT.

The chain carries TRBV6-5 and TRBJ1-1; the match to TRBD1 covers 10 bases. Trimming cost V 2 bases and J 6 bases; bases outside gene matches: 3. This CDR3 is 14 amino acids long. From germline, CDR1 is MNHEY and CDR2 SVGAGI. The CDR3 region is CASSYLGQGAEAFF. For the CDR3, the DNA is TGTGCCAGCAGTTACCTAGGACAGGGGGCTGAAGCTTTCTTT.

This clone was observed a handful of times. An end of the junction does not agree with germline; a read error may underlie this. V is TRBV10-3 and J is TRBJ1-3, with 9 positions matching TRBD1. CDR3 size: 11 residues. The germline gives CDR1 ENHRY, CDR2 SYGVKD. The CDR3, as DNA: TGTGCCATCAGTGAGTGGGACAGGGTGGATTTT. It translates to CAISEWDRVDF.

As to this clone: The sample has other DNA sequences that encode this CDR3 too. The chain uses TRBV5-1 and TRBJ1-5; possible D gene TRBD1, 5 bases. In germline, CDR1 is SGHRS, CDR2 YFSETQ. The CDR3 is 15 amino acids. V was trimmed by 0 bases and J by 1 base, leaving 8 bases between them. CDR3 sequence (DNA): TGCGCCAGCAGCTTGGGGGGGGGAAGCAATCAGCCCCAGCATTTT. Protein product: CASSLGGGSNQPQHF. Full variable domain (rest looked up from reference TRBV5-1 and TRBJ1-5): KAGVTQTPRYLIKTRGQQVTLSCSPISGHRSVSWYQQTPGQGLQFLFEYFSETQRNKGNFPGRFSGRQFSNSRSEMNVSTLELGDSALYLCASSLGGGSNQPQHFGDGTRLSIL.

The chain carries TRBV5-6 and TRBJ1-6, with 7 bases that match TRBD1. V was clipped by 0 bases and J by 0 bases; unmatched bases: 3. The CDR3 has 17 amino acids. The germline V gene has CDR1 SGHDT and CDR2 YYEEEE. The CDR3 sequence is CASSLVTGSSYNSPLHF. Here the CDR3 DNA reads TGTGCCAGCAGCTTGGTGACAGGGAGCTCCTATAATTCACCCCTCCACTTT.

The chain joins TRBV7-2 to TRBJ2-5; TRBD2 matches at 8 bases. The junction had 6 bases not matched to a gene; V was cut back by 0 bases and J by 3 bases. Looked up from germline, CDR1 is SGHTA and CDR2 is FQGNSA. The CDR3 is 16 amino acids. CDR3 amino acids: CASSLALAGGEETQYF. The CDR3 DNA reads TGTGCCAGCAGCTTAGCGTTGGCGGGGGGAGAAGAGACCCAGTACTTC.

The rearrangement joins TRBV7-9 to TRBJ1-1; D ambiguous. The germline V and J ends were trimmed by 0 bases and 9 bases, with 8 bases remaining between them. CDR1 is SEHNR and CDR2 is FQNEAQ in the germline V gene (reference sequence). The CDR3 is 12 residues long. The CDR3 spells CASSLAARQAFF. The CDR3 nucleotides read TGTGCCAGCAGCTTAGCAGCCAGGCAAGCTTTCTTT.

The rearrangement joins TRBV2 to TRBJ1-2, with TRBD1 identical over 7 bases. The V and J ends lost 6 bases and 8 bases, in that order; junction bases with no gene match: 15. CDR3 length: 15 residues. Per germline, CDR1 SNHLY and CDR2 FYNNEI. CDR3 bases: TGTGCCAGCAGAGCCGGGACAGCCGCCCGTAAAGGCTACACCTTC. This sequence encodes CASRAGTAARKGYTF.

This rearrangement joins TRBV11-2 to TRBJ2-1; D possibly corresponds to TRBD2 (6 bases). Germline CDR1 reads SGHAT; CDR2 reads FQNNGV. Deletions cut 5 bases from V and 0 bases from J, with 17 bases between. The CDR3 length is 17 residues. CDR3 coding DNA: TGTGCCAGCAGCGGTACCTTCGCGGGGAGCTCCTACAATGAGCAGTTCTTC. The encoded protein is CASSGTFAGSSYNEQFF.

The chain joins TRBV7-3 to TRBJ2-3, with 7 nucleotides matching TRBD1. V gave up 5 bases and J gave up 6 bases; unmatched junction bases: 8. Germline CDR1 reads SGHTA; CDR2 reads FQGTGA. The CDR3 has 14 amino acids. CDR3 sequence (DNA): TGTGCCAGCAGCCCGAACAGGGGCCCGGATACGCAGTATTTT. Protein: CASSPNRGPDTQYF.

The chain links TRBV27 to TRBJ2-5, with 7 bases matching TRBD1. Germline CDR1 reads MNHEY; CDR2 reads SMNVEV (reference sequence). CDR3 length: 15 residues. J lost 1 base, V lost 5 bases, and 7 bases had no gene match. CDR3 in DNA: TGTGCCAGCAGTAAACCCGGGACAGCCCAAGAGACCCAGTACTTC. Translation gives CASSKPGTAQETQYF.

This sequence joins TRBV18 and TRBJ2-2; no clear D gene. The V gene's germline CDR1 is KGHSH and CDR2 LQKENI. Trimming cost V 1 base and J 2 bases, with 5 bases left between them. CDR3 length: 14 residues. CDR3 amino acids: CASSPLVNTGELFF. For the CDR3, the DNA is TGTGCCAGCTCACCACTAGTAAACACCGGGGAGCTGTTTTTT. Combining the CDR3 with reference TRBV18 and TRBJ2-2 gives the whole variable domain NAGVMQNPRHLVRRRGQEARLRCSPMKGHSHVYWYRQLPEEGLKFMVYLQKENIIDESGMPKERFSAEFPKEGPSILRIQQVVRGDSAAYFCASSPLVNTGELFFGEGSRLTVL.

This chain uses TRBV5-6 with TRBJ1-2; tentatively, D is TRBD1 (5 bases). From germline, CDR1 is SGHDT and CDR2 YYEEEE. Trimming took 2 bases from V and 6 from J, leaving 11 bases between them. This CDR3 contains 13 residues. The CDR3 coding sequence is TGTGCCAGCAGCTTTTCCGTCAGGGATGGCTACACCTTC. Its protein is CASSFSVRDGYTF.

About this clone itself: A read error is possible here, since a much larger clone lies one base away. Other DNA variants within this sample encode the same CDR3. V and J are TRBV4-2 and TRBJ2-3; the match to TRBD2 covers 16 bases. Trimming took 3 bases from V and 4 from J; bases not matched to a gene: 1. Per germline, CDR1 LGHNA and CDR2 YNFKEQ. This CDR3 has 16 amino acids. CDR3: CASSQGTSGGADTQYF. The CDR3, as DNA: TGTGCCAGCAGCCAGGGGACTAGCGGGGGGGCAGATACGCAGTATTTT.

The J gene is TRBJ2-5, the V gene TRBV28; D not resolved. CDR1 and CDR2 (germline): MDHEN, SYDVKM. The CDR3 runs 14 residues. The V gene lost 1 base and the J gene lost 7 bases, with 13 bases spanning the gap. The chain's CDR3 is CASSLSPAGWTQYF. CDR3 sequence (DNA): TGTGCCAGCAGTTTATCCCCCGCCGGGTGGACCCAGTACTTC.

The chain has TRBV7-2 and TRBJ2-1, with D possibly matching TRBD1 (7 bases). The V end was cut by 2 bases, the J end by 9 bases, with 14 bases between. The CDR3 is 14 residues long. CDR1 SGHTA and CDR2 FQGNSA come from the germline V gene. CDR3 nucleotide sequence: TGTGCCAGCAGCTTAAGGCAGGGGGACTCTGAGCAGTTCTTC. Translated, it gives CASSLRQGDSEQFF.

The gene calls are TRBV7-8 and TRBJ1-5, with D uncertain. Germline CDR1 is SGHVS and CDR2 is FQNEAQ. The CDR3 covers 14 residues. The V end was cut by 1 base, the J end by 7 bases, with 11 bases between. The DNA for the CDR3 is TGTGCCAGCAGCTTAGAACAGTCCGTGCAGCCCCAGCATTTT. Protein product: CASSLEQSVQPQHF.